These 5 T cell receptor beta chains were all obtained from the same sample, sequenced in a study of CD8 T cells in Susac syndrome. RNA totalling 0.5 to 1 ug underwent reverse transcription with random hexamers. Via MiXCR, TCRdb re-called the immunoSEQ multiplex PCR reads, giving one row per CDR3 protein. The table has 150,000 to 160,000 distinct CDR3 sequences, about 94% seen once. Sequenced input: CD8+ T cells from PBMCs. These receptors all come from a human donor with multiple sclerosis.

V is TRBV7-9 and J is TRBJ2-5; TRBD2 matches at 11 bases. V was pared by 1 base and J by 2 bases, with 6 bases of the junction left unmatched. The germline V gene encodes CDR1 SEHNR and CDR2 FQNEAQ (reference sequence). The CDR3 covers 17 residues. The CDR3, as DNA: TGTGCCAGCAGCTTAGTTTCTAGCGGGGGGATTCAAGAGACCCAGTACTTC. Encoded protein: CASSLVSSGGIQETQYF.

V and J are TRBV7-6 and TRBJ2-5; D remains ambiguous. With 3 bases removed from V and 4 bases from J, the gap between germline ends came to 9 bases. There are 13 residues in the CDR3. Germline CDR1 and CDR2: SGHVS and FNYEAQ. The CDR3 bases are TGTGCCAGCAGCTTGACCAAGTTAGAGACCCAGTACTTC. The encoded protein is CASSLTKLETQYF.

J is TRBJ2-1 and V is TRBV3-1; weak D call: TRBD2 (5 bases). The germline V gene has CDR1 LGHDT and CDR2 YNNKEL (reference sequence). The CDR3 is 15 amino acids. Between the trimmed V and J ends, which lost 2 bases and 7 bases, there was a span of 15 bases. The CDR3 nucleotides read TGTGCCAGCAGCCAACCCCGGGTTACGGGAAATGAGCAGTTCTTC. It translates to CASSQPRVTGNEQFF.

V gene TRBV27 combines with J gene TRBJ2-7; maybe TRBD1 (6 bases). Trimming pared 3 bases from V and 3 bases from J, leaving 18 bases between. Germline assignment: CDR1 MNHEY and CDR2 SMNVEV (reference sequence). This CDR3 has 16 amino acids. The CDR3 loop reads CASSFSIGGLSYEQYF. The CDR3 region has the DNA TGTGCCAGCAGTTTCTCGATAGGGGGTTTGAGCTACGAGCAGTACTTC.

Worth noting for this clonotype: Relative to the germline gene, one junction end is altered; a read error may explain this. The chain joins TRBV20-1 to TRBJ2-7, with TRBD2 as a possible D gene (5 bases). Germline loops: CDR1 DFQATT, CDR2 SNEGSKA (reference sequence). This CDR3 comprises 14 residues. The CDR3 is CSARERSGAYEQYF. CDR3 nucleotide sequence: TGCAGCGCTAGGGAACGAAGCGGAGCCTACGAGCAGTACTTC.